The subject of this entry is one TCR beta chain. The data originate from a study of blood T cell repertoires in COVID-19. Study-level information: The analysed material was cDNA or gDNA that came from T cells, B-cell-depleted T cells, or PBMCs.

Per germline, CDR1 SGHKS and CDR2 YYEKEE (reference sequence). The CDR3 is 14 residues long. Trimming at V came to 0 bases and at J to 8 bases, leaving 3 bases not matched to a gene. TCRdb's table, derived via immunoSEQ multiplex PCR, lists solely in-frame clones and lacks some. Of some 90,000 clones listed, roughly 85% are singletons. The sequence came from a human donor in a cohort sampled during active COVID-19. V and J are TRBV5-5 and TRBJ1-4; 8 bases agree with TRBD1. Material: peripheral blood. The DNA for the CDR3 is TGTGCCAGCAGCTTGGCACAGGGGGGCGAAAAACTGTTTTTT. Amino acids: CASSLAQGGEKLFF.